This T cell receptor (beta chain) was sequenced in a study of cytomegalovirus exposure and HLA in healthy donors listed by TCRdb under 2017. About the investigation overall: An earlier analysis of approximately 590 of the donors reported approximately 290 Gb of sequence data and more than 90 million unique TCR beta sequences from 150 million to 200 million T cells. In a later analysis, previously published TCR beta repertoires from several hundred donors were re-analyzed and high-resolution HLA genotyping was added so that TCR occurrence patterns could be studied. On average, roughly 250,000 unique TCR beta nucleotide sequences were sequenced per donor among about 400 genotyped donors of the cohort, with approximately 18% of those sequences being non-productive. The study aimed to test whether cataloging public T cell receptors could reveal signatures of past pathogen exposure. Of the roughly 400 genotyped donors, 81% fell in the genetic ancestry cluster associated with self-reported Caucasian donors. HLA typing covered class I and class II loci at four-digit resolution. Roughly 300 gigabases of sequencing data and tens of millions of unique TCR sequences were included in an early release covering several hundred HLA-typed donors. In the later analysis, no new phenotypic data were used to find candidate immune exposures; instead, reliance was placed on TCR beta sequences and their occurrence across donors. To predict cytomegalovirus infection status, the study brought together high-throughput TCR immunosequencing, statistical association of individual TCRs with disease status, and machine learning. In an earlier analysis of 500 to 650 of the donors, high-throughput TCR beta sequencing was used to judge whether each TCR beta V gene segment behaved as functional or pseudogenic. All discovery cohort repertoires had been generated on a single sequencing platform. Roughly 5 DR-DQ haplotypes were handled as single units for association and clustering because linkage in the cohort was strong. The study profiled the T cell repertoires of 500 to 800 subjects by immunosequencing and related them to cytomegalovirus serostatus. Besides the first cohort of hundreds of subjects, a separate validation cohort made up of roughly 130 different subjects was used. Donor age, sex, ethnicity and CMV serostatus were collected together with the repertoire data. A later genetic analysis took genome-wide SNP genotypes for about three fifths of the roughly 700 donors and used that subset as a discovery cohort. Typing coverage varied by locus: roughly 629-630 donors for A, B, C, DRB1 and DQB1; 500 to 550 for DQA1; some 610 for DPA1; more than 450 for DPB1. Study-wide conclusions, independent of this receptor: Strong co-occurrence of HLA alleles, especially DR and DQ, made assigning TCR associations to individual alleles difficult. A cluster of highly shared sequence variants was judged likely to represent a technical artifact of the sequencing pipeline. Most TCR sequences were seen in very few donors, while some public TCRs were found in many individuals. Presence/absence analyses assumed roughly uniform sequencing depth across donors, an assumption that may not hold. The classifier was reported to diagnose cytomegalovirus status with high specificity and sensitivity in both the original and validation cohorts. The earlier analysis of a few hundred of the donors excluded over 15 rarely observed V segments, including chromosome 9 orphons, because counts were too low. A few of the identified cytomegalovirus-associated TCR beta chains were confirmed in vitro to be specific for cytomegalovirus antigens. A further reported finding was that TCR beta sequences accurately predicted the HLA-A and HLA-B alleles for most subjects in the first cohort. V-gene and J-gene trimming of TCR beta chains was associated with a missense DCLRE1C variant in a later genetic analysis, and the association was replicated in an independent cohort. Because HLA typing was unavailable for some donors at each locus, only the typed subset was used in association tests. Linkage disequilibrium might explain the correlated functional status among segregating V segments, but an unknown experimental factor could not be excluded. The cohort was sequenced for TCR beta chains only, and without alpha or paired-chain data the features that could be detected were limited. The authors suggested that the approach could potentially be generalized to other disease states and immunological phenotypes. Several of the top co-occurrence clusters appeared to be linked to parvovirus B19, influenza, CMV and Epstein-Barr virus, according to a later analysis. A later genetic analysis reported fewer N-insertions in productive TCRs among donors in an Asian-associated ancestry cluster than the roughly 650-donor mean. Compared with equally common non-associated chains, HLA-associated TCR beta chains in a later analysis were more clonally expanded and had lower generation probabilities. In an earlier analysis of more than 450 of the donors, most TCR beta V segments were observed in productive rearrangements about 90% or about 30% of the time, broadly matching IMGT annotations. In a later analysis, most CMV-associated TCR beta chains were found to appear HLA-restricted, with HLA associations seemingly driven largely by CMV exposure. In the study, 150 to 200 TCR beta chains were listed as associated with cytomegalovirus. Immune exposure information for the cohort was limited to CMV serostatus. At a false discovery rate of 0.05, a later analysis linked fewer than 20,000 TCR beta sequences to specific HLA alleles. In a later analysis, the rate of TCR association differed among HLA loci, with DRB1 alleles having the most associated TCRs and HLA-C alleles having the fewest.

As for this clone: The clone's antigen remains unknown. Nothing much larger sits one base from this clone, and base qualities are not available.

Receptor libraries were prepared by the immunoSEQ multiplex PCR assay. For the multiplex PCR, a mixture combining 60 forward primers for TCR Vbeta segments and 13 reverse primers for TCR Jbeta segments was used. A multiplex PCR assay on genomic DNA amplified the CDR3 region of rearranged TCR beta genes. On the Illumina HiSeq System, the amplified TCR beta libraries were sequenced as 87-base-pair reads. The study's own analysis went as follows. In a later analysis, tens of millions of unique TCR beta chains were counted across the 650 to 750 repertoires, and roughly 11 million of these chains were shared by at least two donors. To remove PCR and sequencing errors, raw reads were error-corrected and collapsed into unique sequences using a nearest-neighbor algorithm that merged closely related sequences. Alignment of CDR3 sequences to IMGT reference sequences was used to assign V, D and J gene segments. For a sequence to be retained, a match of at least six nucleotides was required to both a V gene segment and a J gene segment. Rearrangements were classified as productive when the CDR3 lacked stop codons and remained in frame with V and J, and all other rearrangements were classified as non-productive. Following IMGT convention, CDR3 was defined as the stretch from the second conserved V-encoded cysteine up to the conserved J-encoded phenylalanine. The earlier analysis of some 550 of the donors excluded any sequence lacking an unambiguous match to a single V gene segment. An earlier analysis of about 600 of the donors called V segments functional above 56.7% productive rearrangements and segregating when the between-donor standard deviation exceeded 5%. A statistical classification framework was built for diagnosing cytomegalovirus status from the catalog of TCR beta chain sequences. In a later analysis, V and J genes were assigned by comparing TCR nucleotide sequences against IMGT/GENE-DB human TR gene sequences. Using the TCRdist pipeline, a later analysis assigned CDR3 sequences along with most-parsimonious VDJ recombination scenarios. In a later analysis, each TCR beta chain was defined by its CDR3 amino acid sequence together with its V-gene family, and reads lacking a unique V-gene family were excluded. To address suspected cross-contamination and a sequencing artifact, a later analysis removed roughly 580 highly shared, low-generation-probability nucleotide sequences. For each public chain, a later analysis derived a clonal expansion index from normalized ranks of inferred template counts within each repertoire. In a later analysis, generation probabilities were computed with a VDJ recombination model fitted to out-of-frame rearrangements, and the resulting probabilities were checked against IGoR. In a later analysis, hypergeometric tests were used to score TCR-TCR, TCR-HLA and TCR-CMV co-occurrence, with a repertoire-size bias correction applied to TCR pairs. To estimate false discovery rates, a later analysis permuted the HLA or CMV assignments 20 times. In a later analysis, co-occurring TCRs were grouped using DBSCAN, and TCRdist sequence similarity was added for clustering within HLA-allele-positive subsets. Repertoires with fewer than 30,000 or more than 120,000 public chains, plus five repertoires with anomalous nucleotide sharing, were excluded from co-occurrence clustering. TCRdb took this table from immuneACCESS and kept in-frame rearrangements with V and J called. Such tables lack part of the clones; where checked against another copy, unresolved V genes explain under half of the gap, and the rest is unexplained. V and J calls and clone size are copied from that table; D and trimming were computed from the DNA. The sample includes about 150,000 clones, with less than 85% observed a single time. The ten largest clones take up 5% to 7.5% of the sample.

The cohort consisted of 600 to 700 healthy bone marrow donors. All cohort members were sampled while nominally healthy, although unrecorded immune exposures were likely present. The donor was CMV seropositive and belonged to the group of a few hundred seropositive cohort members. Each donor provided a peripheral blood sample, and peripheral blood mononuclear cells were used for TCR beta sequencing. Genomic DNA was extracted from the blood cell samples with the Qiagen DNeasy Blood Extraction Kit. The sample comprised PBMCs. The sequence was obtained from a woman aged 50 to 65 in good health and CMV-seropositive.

The CDR3 amino acid sequence is: CASSVSESPPEQYF. The DNA is as follows: TGTGCCAGCAGCGTATCGGAGTCCCCCCCCGAGCAGTACTTC. The chain links TRBV9 with TRBJ2-7, with no reliable assignment of the D segment. From a lookup of the germline V gene, CDR1 and CDR2 are SGDLS and YYNGEE. V is shortened by 1 base, J by 6 bases, and the region joining them spans 14 bases. Including cysteine and phenylalanine, the CDR3 has 14 amino acids. CDR3 DNA only is kept here, 42 bases in frame from base 1.